The 8 T cell receptor beta chains reported below all come from one sample, sequenced in a study of blood T cells in healthy people across ages (dated by TCRdb to between 2014 and 2016). Library prep was done by 5' RACE. Sequencing took place on an Illumina HiSeq 2500. A second PCR of roughly 6 to 11 cycles was run with a J-beta primer mix and a sample-barcoded 5' primer. Clones were called with MiXCR by TCRdb after fastp trimmed the public reads at Q25, and only in-frame beta chains were retained. Under each unique CDR3 protein, matching rows form one entry showing the most common genes and DNA. The sample yields around 710,000 distinct CDR3 sequences; 43% were counted once. The ten biggest clones cover less than 25% of the sample. Sequenced material: blood. The receptors originated from a woman aged 55-75 years in good health.

The J gene is TRBJ2-6, the V gene TRBV4-2, with 9 bases lining up with TRBD1. The J segment lost 10 bases and the V segment lost 3 bases, leaving 4 bases of the junction unmatched. Germline assignment: CDR1 LGHNA and CDR2 YNFKEQ. The CDR3 is 14 residues long. The CDR3 DNA sequence: TGTGCCAGCAGCCACGGGACAGGGCTTAACGTCCTGACTTTC. The encoded protein is CASSHGTGLNVLTF.

J is TRBJ2-5 and V is TRBV2; no reliable D call. Germline V gene lookup returns CDR1 SNHLY and CDR2 FYNNEI. CDR3 length: 10 residues. V lost 6 bases and J 11 bases, leaving 10 bases between the germline ends. CDR3 DNA: TGTGCCAGCAGGGAAAATGAGCAGTACTTC. As protein: CASRENEQYF.

Turning to this clonotype: This may arise from a read error, as a much more abundant clone is one base away. V usage is TRBV11-2 and J usage is TRBJ2-1, with D possibly TRBD1 on 6 matching bases. With the DNA end fitting TRBJ2-7 better, the J assignment may be wrong. The length of the CDR3 is 15 residues. Germline V gene sequence: CDR1 SGHAT, CDR2 FQNNGV. The DNA of the CDR3 is TGTGCCAGCAGCCCCGGGACAAACTCCTACAATGAGCAGTACTTC. Protein product: CASSPGTNSYNEQYF.

This clonotype showed up just a few times. The chain is built from TRBV12-3 or TRBV12-4 and TRBJ2-5, with 7 bases aligning to TRBD1. CDR3 length: 16 residues. Trimming took 5 bases from V and 5 from J; bases not matched to a gene: 14. CDR3 nucleotide sequence: TGTGCCAGCAGTCCTCATCGGCAGGGGGTTGTGGAGACCCAGTACTTC. Encoded protein: CASSPHRQGVVETQYF.

The sample holds many counts of this clonotype. The J gene is TRBJ2-7, the V gene TRBV28; D might be TRBD2 (6 bases). This CDR3 is 14 amino acids long. The germline V gene has CDR1 MDHEN and CDR2 SYDVKM. V was cut by 6 bases and J by 1 base, with 13 bases left in between. The DNA of the CDR3 is TGTGCCAGCAGACCCCAGGGACTGTCCTACGAGCAGTACTTC. The encoded protein is CASRPQGLSYEQYF.

This chain joins TRBV20-1 and TRBJ2-4, with a tentative D call TRBD2 (6 bases). The V end was cut by 1 base, the J end by 15 bases, with 25 bases between. Germline V gene lookup returns CDR1 DFQATT and CDR2 SNEGSKA (reference sequence). This CDR3 is 15 amino acids long. The CDR3 region is CSARVIPLVGGDGYF. In DNA form, the CDR3 reads TGCAGTGCTAGAGTAATCCCCTTAGTCGGGGGAGATGGGTACTTC.

The chain has TRBV11-2 and TRBJ2-3; 7 nucleotides align to TRBD1. After removal of 5 bases from V and 1 base from J, the junction contained 12 bases not matched to a gene. This CDR3 is built from 17 residues. Per the germline V gene, CDR1 is SGHAT and CDR2 is FQNNGV. The CDR3 DNA reads TGTGCCAGCAGCGACCAAACAGGGGTAGAGGGCACAGATACGCAGTATTTT. It specifies CASSDQTGVEGTDTQYF. Variable domain in full (rest from reference TRBV11-2 and TRBJ2-3): EAGVAQSPRYKIIEKRQSVAFWCNPISGHATLYWYQQILGQGPKLLIQFQNNGVVDDSQLPKDRFSAERLKGVDSTLKIQPAKLEDSAVYLCASSDQTGVEGTDTQYFGPGTRLTVL.

This chain joins TRBV5-1 and TRBJ2-1; D is perhaps TRBD2 (6 bases). Germline V gene sequence: CDR1 SGHRS, CDR2 YFSETQ. This CDR3 is built from 15 residues. V was shortened by 0 bases and J by 4 bases, with 11 bases between the two germline ends. CDR3 DNA: TGCGCCAGCAGCTTGGGCGGGGTCGGTTACAATGAGCAGTTCTTC. It specifies CASSLGGVGYNEQFF.